This record covers a single T cell receptor beta chain. Profiled with immunoSEQ multiplex PCR; TCRdb holds only in-frame clones, not every one. The sample includes some 340,000 clones, around 82% of them seen just once. The sample originates from a study of blood T cell repertoires in COVID-19. Germline assignment: CDR1 MNHEY and CDR2 SVGAGI. With 5 bases clipped from V and 7 bases from J, the junction kept 7 bases outside the gene matches. This CDR3 is built from 15 residues. This TCR derives from a man under 40 with active or convalescent COVID-19. Sequences were obtained from peripheral blood. The chain carries TRBV6-5 and TRBJ2-1; TRBD2 matches 11 bases. CDR3 sequence reads: CASSKLAGVNNEQFF. CDR3 nucleotide sequence: TGTGCCAGCAGTAAACTAGCGGGAGTTAATAATGAGCAGTTCTTC.